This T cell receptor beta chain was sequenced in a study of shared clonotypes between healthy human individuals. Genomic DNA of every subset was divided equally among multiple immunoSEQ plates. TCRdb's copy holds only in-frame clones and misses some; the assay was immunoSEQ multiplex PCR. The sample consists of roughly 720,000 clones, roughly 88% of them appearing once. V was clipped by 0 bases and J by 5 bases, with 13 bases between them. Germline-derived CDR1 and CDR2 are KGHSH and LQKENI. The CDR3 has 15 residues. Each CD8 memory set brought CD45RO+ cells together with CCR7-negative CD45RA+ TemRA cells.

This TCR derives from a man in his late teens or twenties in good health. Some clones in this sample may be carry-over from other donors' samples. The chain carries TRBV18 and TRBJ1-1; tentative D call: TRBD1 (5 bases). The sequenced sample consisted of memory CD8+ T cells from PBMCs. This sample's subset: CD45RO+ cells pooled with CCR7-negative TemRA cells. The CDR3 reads CASSPPPAGRTEAFF. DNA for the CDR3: TGTGCCAGCTCACCACCGCCCGCAGGGAGGACTGAAGCTTTCTTT.